This TCR beta chain appears in the sequencing data of a study of post-analysis software for immune sequencing data. From germline, CDR1 is SEHNR and CDR2 FQNEAQ (reference sequence). The CDR3 sequence is 12 residues long. Trimming stripped 5 bases from V and 7 bases from J, with 9 bases between. Libraries were made from TCR beta cDNA, and they carried unique molecular identifiers. The source material, roughly 0.9 to 11 million T cells, gave rise to roughly 500,000 cDNA molecules. TCRdb itself ran the PCR reads through MiXCR, one entry per CDR3 protein. The sample has hundreds of thousands of distinct CDR3 sequences; roughly three fifths are singletons. Study-wide results and limits: Controls had lower frequencies than patients of about 5 TRBV segments, which included TRBV5-6, TRBV5-1 and TRBV20-1.

This clonotype was counted a few times. Its antigen is still unknown. The TCR originated in a girl under 10 years old with multiple sclerosis. The chain couples TRBV7-9 to TRBJ2-4, with D maybe TRBD2 (6 bases). Input material: blood. CDR3 protein: CASSRRENIQYF. CDR3 in DNA: TGTGCCAGCAGCCGACGGGAGAACATTCAGTACTTC.